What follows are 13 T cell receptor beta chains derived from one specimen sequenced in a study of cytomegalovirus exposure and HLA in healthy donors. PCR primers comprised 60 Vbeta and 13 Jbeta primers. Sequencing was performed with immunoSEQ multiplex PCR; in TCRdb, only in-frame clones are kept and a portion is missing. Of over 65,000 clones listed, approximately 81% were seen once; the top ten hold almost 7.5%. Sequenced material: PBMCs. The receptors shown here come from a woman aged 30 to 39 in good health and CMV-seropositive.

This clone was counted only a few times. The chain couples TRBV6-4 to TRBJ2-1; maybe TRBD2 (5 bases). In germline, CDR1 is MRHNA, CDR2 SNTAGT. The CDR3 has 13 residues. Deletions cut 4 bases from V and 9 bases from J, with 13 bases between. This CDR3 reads CASSAILGGEQFF. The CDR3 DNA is TGTGCCAGCAGTGCCATACTAGGAGGTGAGCAGTTCTTC.

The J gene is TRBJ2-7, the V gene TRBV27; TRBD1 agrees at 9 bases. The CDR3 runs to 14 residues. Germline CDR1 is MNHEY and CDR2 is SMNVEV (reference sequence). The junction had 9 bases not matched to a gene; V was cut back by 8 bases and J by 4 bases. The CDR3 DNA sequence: TGTGCCAGCGGGAGGACAGGGGTAGGTTACGAGCAGTACTTC. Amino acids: CASGRTGVGYEQYF.

CDR3 DNA sequence: TGTGCCAGCAGTCGGGGGAGCGACTCCTACAATGAGCAGTTCTTC. Its translation: CASSRGSDSYNEQFF. The chain carries TRBV6-1 and TRBJ2-1; possibly TRBD2 for D (6 bases). Trimming stripped 5 bases from V and 0 bases from J, with 11 bases between. The CDR3 runs 15 residues. From germline, CDR1 is MNHNS and CDR2 SASEGT.

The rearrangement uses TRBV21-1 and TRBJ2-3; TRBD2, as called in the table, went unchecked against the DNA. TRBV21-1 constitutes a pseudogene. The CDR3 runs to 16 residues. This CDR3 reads CASSTTQLARADTQYF. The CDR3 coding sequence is TGTGCCAGCAGCACCACTCAACTAGCCAGGGCAGATACGCAGTATTTT.

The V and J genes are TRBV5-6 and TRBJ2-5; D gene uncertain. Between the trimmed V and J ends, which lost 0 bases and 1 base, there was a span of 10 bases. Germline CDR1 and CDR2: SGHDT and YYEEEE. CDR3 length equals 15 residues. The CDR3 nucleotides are TGTGCCAGCAGCTTGGCCGCGGCCCCCCAAGAGACCCAGTACTTC. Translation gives CASSLAAAPQETQYF. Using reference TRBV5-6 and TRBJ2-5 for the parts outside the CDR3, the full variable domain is DAGVTQSPTHLIKTRGQQVTLRCSPKSGHDTVSWYQQALGQGPQFIFQYYEEEERQRGNFPDRFSGHQFPNYSSELNVNALLLGDSALYLCASSLAAAPQETQYFGPGTRLLVL.

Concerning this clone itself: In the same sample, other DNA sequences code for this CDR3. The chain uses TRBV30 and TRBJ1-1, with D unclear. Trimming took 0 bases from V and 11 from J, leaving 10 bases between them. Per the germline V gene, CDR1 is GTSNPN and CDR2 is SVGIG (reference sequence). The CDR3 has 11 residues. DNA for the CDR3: TGTGCCTGGAGTGTACGTGGGGAGGCTTTCTTT. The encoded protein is CAWSVRGEAFF. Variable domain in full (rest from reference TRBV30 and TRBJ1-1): SQTIHQWPATLVQPVGSPLSLECTVEGTSNPNLYWYRQAAGRGLQLLFYSVGIGQISSEVPQNLSASRPQDRQFILSSKKLLLSDSGFYLCAWSVRGEAFFGQGTRLTVV.

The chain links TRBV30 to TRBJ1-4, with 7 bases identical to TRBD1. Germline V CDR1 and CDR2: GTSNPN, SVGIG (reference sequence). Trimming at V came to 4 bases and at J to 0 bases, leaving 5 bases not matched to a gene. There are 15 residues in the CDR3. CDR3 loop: CAWTRQGATNEKLFF. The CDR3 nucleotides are TGTGCCTGGACTCGACAGGGTGCAACTAATGAAAAACTGTTTTTT. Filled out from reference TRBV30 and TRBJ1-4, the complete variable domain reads SQTIHQWPATLVQPVGSPLSLECTVEGTSNPNLYWYRQAAGRGLQLLFYSVGIGQISSEVPQNLSASRPQDRQFILSSKKLLLSDSGFYLCAWTRQGATNEKLFFGSGTQLSVL.

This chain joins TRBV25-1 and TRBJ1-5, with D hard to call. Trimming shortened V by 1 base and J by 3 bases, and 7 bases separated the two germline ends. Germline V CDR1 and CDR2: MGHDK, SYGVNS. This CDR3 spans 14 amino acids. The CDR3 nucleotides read TGTGCCAGCAGTGAATGGGCCGTCAATCAGCCCCAGCATTTT. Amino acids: CASSEWAVNQPQHF.

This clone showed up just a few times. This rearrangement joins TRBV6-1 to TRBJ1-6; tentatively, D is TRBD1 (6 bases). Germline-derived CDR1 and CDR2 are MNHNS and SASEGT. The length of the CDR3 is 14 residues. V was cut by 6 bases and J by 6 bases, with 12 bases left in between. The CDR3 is CASSGQSLNSPLHF. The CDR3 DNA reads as TGTGCCAGCAGCGGACAGTCGCTTAATTCACCCCTCCACTTT.

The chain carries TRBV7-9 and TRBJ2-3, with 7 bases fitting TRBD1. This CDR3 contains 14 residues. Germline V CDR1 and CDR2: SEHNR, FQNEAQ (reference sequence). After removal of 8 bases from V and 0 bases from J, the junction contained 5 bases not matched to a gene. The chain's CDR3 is CASGTDWSTDTQYF. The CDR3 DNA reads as TGTGCCAGCGGGACAGATTGGAGCACAGATACGCAGTATTTT.

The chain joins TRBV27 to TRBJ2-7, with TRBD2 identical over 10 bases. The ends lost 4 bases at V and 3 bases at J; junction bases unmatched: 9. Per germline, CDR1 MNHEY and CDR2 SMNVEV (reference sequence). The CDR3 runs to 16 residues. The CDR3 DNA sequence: TGTGCCAGCAGTTCCGAAACTAGCGGGACCCGCTACGAGCAGTACTTC. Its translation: CASSSETSGTRYEQYF.

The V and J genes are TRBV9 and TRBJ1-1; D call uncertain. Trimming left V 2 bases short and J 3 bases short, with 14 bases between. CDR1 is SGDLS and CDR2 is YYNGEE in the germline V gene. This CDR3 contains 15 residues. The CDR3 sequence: CASSVSTAADTEAFF. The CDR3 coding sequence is TGTGCCAGCAGCGTTTCGACCGCGGCGGACACTGAAGCTTTCTTT.

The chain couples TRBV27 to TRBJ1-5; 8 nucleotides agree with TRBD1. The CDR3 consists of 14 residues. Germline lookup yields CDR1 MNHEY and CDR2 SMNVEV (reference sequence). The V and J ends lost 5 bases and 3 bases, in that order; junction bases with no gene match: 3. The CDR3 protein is CASSGTGDNQPQHF. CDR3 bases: TGTGCCAGCAGTGGGACAGGCGACAATCAGCCCCAGCATTTT.